This T cell receptor (beta chain) was captured by sequencing in a study of shared clonotypes between healthy human individuals. Data came from immunoSEQ multiplex PCR; TCRdb stores just in-frame clones and leaves some out. The top ten clones hold 13% of a sample with 450,000 to 500,000 clones, about 82% of them seen once. Trimming left V 0 bases short and J 1 base short, with 4 bases between. Germline-derived CDR1 and CDR2 are SGHNT and YYREEE (reference sequence). The CDR3 consists of 14 residues. Worth noting for this clone: A much larger clonotype is one base distant, so this may be a read error.

Input material: PBMCs. The sequence derives from a woman in her 40s in good health. Some clones in this sample may be carry-over from other donors' samples. The chain is built from TRBV5-4 and TRBJ2-2, with D unresolved. CDR3: CASSLGRNTGELFF. The CDR3 coding sequence is TGTGCCAGCAGCTTGGGACGGAACACCGGGGAGCTGTTTTTT.